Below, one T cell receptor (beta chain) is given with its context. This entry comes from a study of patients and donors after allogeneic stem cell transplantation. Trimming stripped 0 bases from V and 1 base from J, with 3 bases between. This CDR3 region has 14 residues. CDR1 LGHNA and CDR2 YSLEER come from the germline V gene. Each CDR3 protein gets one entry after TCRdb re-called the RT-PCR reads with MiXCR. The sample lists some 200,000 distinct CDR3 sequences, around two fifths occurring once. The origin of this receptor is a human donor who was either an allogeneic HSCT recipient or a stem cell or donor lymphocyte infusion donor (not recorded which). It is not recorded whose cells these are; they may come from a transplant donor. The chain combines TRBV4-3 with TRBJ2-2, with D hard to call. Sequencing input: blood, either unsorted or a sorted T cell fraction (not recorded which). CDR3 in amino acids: CASSQEWNTGELFF. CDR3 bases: TGCGCCAGCAGCCAAGAGTGGAACACCGGGGAGCTGTTTTTT.